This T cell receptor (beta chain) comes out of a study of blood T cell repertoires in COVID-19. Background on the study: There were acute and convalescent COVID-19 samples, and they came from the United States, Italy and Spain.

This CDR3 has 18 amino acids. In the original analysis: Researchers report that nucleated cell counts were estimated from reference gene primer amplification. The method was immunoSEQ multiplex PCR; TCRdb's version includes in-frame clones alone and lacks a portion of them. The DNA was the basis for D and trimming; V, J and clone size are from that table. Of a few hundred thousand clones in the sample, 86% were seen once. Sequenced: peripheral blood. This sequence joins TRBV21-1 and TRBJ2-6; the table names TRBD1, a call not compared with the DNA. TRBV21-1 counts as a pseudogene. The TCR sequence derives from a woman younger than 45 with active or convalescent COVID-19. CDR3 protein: CASSHSGQGDSGANVLTF. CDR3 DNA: TGTGCCAGCAGCCACAGCGGACAGGGCGACTCTGGGGCCAACGTCCTGACTTTC.